This entry features one T cell receptor beta chain sequence. Its target is unknown. This sample was included in a study of response to subunit inactivated influenza vaccine. Study observations and caveats: Each seasonal influenza vaccination, the authors suggested, recruits few new T cells.

Using its own MiXCR run on the RT-PCR reads, TCRdb lists one record per CDR3 protein. The repertoire holds about 480,000 distinct CDR3 sequences, with about a tenth as singletons. In germline, CDR1 is MNHNS, CDR2 SASEGT. The length of the CDR3 is 15 residues. The V and J ends lost 6 bases and 7 bases, in that order; junction bases with no gene match: 9. The genes are TRBV6-1 and TRBJ2-2, with 9 bases fitting TRBD1. The sequenced sample was PBMCs from blood, obtained 40 to 50 days after vaccination. This clonotype was obtained from a man in his forties or fifties who received an inactivated influenza vaccine. CDR3 sequence reads: CASSLQGARIGELFF. Here the CDR3 DNA reads TGTGCCAGCAGCCTACAGGGGGCGCGTATCGGGGAGCTGTTTTTT.